The next 9 T cell receptor beta chains were all read from a single sample in a study of T cell repertoires in cytomegalovirus infection (dated by TCRdb to the late 2010s). The run used an Illumina HiSeq 1500. In-frame beta chains were kept once TCRdb had trimmed the public reads at Q25 with fastp and called clones with MiXCR. One record per CDR3 amino acid sequence lists the most common genes and DNA. For this sample the table gives 100,000 to 150,000 distinct CDR3 sequences, of which 20% to 30% were detected only once. The ten largest clones represent 34% of the sample. No antigen has been identified for these receptors. The sequenced sample consisted of PBMCs, sequenced either directly or after in vitro stimulation (not recorded which). The receptors here all came from a human donor in good health (CMV status not recorded). Some clones in this sample may be carry-over from other donors' samples.

The chain joins TRBV3-1 to TRBJ2-2; 8 nucleotides agree with TRBD1. After removal of 6 bases from V and 7 bases from J, the junction contained 13 bases not matched to a gene. This CDR3 contains 16 residues. From germline, CDR1 is LGHDT and CDR2 YNNKEL (reference sequence). The CDR3 DNA reads TGTGCCAGCAGAGTCATACAGGGGGTGAAGAGCGGGGAGCTGTTTTTT. Protein sequence: CASRVIQGVKSGELFF.

This clonotype appeared a single time. A much larger clone lies a single base off, so this may be a read error. No conserved phenylalanine or tryptophan ends this CDR3, so it is likely a read error. CDR3: CASQWADYTGELFS. CDR3 nucleotides: TGTGCCAGTCAGTGGGCTGACTACACCGGGGAGCTGTTTTCT. The V gene is TRBV7-2, the J gene TRBJ2-2; D not resolved. CDR1 is SGHTA, CDR2 FQGNSA, per germline. With 9 bases removed from V and 3 bases from J, the gap between germline ends came to 14 bases. The CDR3 contains 14 residues.

To note about this clonotype: A read error is possible here, since a much larger clone lies one base away. The chain recombines TRBV7-8 with TRBJ2-7; D is tentatively TRBD1 or TRBD2 (5 bases each). CDR3 length: 14 residues. Germline CDR1 reads SGHVS; CDR2 reads FQNEAQ. CDR3 residues: CASSLDKGPYEQNV. CDR3 in DNA: TGTGCCAGCAGCTTAGATAAGGGACCCTACGAGCAGAACGTC.

The chain joins TRBV30 to TRBJ1-2, with 9 bases lining up with TRBD1. The junction had 2 bases not matched to a gene; V was cut back by 0 bases and J by 6 bases. This CDR3 has 13 amino acids. The germline gives CDR1 GTSNPN, CDR2 SVGIG (reference sequence). CDR3 region: CAWSVRQGDGYTF. CDR3 DNA sequence: TGTGCCTGGAGTGTCCGACAGGGGGATGGCTACACCTTC.

This clonotype was recorded a few times. The rearrangement joins TRBV29-1 to TRBJ2-6; D gene unclear. The CDR3 extends over 14 amino acids. The V gene's germline CDR1 is SQVTM and CDR2 ANQGSEA. Trimming left V 5 bases short and J 1 base short, with 9 bases between. CDR3 sequence: CSVSVQSGANVLTF. Here the CDR3 DNA reads TGCAGCGTTTCGGTACAGTCTGGGGCCAACGTCCTGACTTTC.

V and J are TRBV11-2 and TRBJ2-5, with a weak D call TRBD1 (6 bases). Germline V gives CDR1 SGHAT, CDR2 FQNNGV. V gave up 4 bases and J gave up 4 bases, with 13 bases separating them. The CDR3 length is 14 residues. CDR3 residues: CASSSLDRLETQYF. DNA of the CDR3: TGTGCCAGCAGCTCCCTGGACAGATTAGAGACCCAGTACTTC. The full variable domain, in which reference TRBV11-2 and TRBJ2-5 provide the parts outside the CDR3, is EAGVAQSPRYKIIEKRQSVAFWCNPISGHATLYWYQQILGQGPKLLIQFQNNGVVDDSQLPKDRFSAERLKGVDSTLKIQPAKLEDSAVYLCASSSLDRLETQYFGPGTRLLVL.

This chain joins TRBV11-3 and TRBJ1-1; 7 bases fit TRBD1. CDR1 and CDR2 from the germline V gene are SGHNT and YENEEA. V lost 7 bases to trimming and J lost 2 bases; unmatched junction nucleotides: 10. CDR3 length: 15 amino acids. CDR3 DNA: TGTGCCAGCACCCCCTTCGGACAGGCCAACACTGAAGCTTTCTTT. Its translation: CASTPFGQANTEAFF.

The rearrangement uses TRBV4-1 and TRBJ2-7; 11 bases fit TRBD2. Looked up from germline, CDR1 is MGHRA and CDR2 is YSYEKL. J was trimmed by 4 bases and V by 1 base; bases with no gene match: 6. The CDR3 loop spans 16 amino acids. Here the CDR3 DNA reads TGCGCCAGCAGCCAAGGGTCGGCTAGCGGGAGGTACGAGCAGTACTTC. Protein sequence: CASSQGSASGRYEQYF.

Ten or more counts support this clonotype. A junction boundary mismatches the germline segment, possibly from a read error. The rearrangement joins TRBV6-1 to TRBJ2-7; the D gene is possibly TRBD2 (6 bases). Per germline, CDR1 MNHNS and CDR2 SASEGT. The CDR3 sequence is 12 residues long. In nucleotides, the CDR3 is TGTACCAGCGGGCTCTTCCTGTACGAGCAGTACTTC. This translates into CTSGLFLYEQYF.